Listed below are T cell receptor beta chains from one sample, sequenced in a study of blood T cell repertoires in COVID-19. Only in-frame clones appear in the TCRdb table, and some are missing; sequencing was by immunoSEQ multiplex PCR. The data show about 200,000 clones, with roughly 86% seen just once and under 2% held by the top ten. The material sequenced was peripheral blood. These receptors all come from a man between 18 and 29 years old with active or convalescent COVID-19. CDR3s include the opening cysteine and the closing phenylalanine or tryptophan. The D gene is left open where the match is weak. Clone size is given for some rows only: seen once, a few or many times, or a class if the clone is expanded.

v_gene,j_gene,d_gene,abundance,CDR3aa,CDR3nt
TRBV30,TRBJ1-2,TRBD1,NA,CAWSVWHPDRGSNYGYTF,TGTGCCTGGAGTGTGTGGCATCCCGACAGGGGCTCTAACTATGGCTACACCTTC
TRBV6-1,TRBJ2-1,TRBD1,NA,CASSEFLDRGNNEQFF,TGTGCCAGCAGTGAATTCTTGGACAGGGGCAACAATGAGCAGTTCTTC
TRBV9,TRBJ2-1,NA,NA,CASSVRDTNYNEQFF,TGTGCCAGCAGCGTCCGGGACACCAACTACAATGAGCAGTTCTTC
TRBV5-4,TRBJ1-1,NA,NA,CASSLARENTEAFF,TGTGCCAGCAGCTTGGCCCGAGAAAACACTGAAGCTTTCTTT
TRBV18,TRBJ2-1,TRBD1,NA,CASSPPGTGNNEQFF,TGTGCCAGCTCACCTCCCGGGACAGGGAACAATGAGCAGTTCTTC
TRBV7-3,TRBJ2-2,NA,once,CASSATGLNAGELFF,TGTGCCAGCAGCGCGACGGGACTTAACGCCGGGGAGCTGTTTTTT
TRBV18,TRBJ2-1,TRBD1,NA,CASSTGGNEQFF,TGTGCCAGCTCAACAGGGGGCAATGAGCAGTTCTTC
TRBV5-8,TRBJ2-7,NA,NA,CASSLRHGGTYEQYF,TGTGCCAGCAGCTTGCGCCATGGAGGAACCTACGAGCAGTACTTC
TRBV7-8,TRBJ2-3,TRBD1,few,CASSPRDRASTDTQYF,TGTGCCAGCAGCCCCCGCGACAGGGCTAGCACAGATACGCAGTATTTT
TRBV29-1,TRBJ2-3,TRBD2,once,CSLREGLGDTQYF,TGCAGCTTGAGGGAGGGCCTGGGGGATACGCAGTATTTT
TRBV14,TRBJ2-3,NA,NA,CASSQDRGTSTDTQYF,TGTGCCAGCAGCCAAGATCGGGGAACTAGCACAGATACGCAGTATTTT
TRBV14,TRBJ2-1,TRBD2,NA,CASSLRRTSGWIYNEQFF,TGTGCCAGCAGCCTTAGGAGGACTAGCGGGTGGATATACAATGAGCAGTTCTTC
TRBV7-8,TRBJ1-1,NA,NA,CASSLDNVGEAFF,TGTGCCAGCAGCTTAGACAATGTTGGTGAAGCTTTCTTT
TRBV30,TRBJ1-2,TRBD1,NA,CAWSGQGAEGYTF,TGTGCCTGGAGTGGACAGGGGGCGGAGGGCTACACCTTC
TRBV4-1,TRBJ2-3,TRBD1,NA,CASSQVDLGQQLTDTQYF,TGCGCCAGCAGCCAAGTGGACCTGGGACAGCAACTCACAGATACGCAGTATTTT
TRBV6-5,TRBJ1-1,NA,NA,CASSSGQGEAFF,TGTGCCAGCAGCTCCGGCCAGGGAGAAGCTTTCTTT
TRBV27,TRBJ1-1,NA,once,CASSFPSTTSEWNTEAFF,TGTGCCAGCAGTTTCCCTTCGACTACGTCGGAATGGAACACTGAAGCTTTCTTT
TRBV5-4,TRBJ1-2,TRBD1,NA,CASSWGQANYGYTF,TGTGCCAGCAGCTGGGGACAGGCTAACTATGGCTACACCTTC
TRBV27,TRBJ1-2,NA,NA,CASSAYRVRIYGYTF,TGTGCCAGCAGTGCTTACAGGGTCCGAATCTATGGCTACACCTTC
TRBV5-4,TRBJ2-7,NA,NA,CASSGSPSYEQYF,TGTGCCAGCAGCGGGAGTCCATCCTACGAGCAGTACTTC
TRBV3-1/TRBV3-2,TRBJ2-5,NA,NA,CASSQLYETQYF,TGTGCCAGCAGCCAATTGTATGAGACCCAGTACTTC
TRBV6-1,TRBJ2-7,TRBD1,NA,CASSAEGTGLAYEQYF,TGTGCCAGCAGTGCCGAAGGGACAGGACTGGCCTACGAGCAGTACTTC
TRBV25-1,TRBJ2-1,TRBD1,NA,CASSETGYNEQFF,TGTGCCAGCAGTGAGACAGGGTACAATGAGCAGTTCTTC
TRBV24-1,TRBJ2-3,NA,NA,CATSDLLLDTQYF,TGTGCCACCAGTGATTTACTATTAGATACGCAGTATTTT
TRBV6-5,TRBJ2-7,TRBD2,NA,CASSYDAGVGEQYF,TGTGCCAGCAGTTACGATGCGGGAGTAGGTGAGCAGTACTTC
TRBV19,TRBJ1-2,NA,NA,CASSISKNYGYTF,TGTGCCAGTAGTATATCTAAAAACTATGGCTACACCTTC
TRBV18,TRBJ2-5,TRBD1,NA,CASQLGTGEETQYF,TGTGCCAGCCAGCTTGGAACAGGGGAAGAGACCCAGTACTTC
TRBV6-2/TRBV6-3,TRBJ2-1,NA,NA,CASSPTGPRNEQFF,TGTGCCAGCAGTCCGACAGGCCCTAGGAACGAGCAGTTCTTC
TRBV2,TRBJ2-7,NA,NA,CASSGQVPYEQYF,TGTGCCAGCAGTGGACAGGTCCCCTACGAGCAGTACTTC
TRBV15,TRBJ1-1,NA,NA,CATSRDLRVNTEAFF,TGTGCCACCAGCAGAGATTTACGGGTAAACACTGAAGCTTTCTTT
TRBV2,TRBJ2-5,TRBD2,NA,CASSTGLAGGEQETQYF,TGTGCCAGCAGTACAGGACTAGCGGGAGGAGAGCAAGAGACCCAGTACTTC
TRBV19,TRBJ1-1,TRBD1,NA,CASSLDRFTEAFF,TGTGCCAGTAGTTTGGACAGGTTCACTGAAGCTTTCTTT
TRBV4-1,TRBJ2-1,TRBD1,NA,CASSQAFRDRVLRNEQFF,TGCGCCAGCAGCCAAGCCTTTCGAGACAGGGTTTTGAGGAATGAGCAGTTCTTC
TRBV11-2,TRBJ2-7,TRBD1,NA,CASSSWAGTGAVYEQYF,TGTGCCAGCAGCTCCTGGGCCGGGACAGGGGCGGTCTACGAGCAGTACTTC
TRBV11-2,TRBJ1-1,TRBD1,NA,CASSFPDRFIEAFF,TGTGCCAGCAGCTTCCCGGACAGGTTCATTGAAGCTTTCTTT
TRBV19,TRBJ2-2,TRBD2,once,CASSIYTSGARELFF,TGTGCCAGTAGTATATATACTAGCGGGGCTCGGGAGCTGTTTTTT
TRBV27,TRBJ2-3,NA,NA,CASSSRGRGGTDTQYF,TGTGCCAGCAGTTCAAGGGGGCGGGGGGGCACAGATACGCAGTATTTT
TRBV30,TRBJ2-3,NA,once,CAWSVTLDTQYF,TGTGCCTGGAGTGTAACTTTGGATACGCAGTATTTT
TRBV7-9,TRBJ2-4,TRBD1,many,CASSWATGLKNIQYF,TGTGCCAGCAGCTGGGCGACAGGGCTGAAAAACATTCAGTACTTC
TRBV7-9,TRBJ2-2,NA,NA,CASSLATAANTGELFF,TGTGCCAGCAGCTTAGCGACGGCGGCGAACACCGGGGAGCTGTTTTTT
TRBV4-3,TRBJ2-7,TRBD1,NA,CASSQDSGSGQGAYEQYF,TGCGCCAGCAGCCAAGATTCTGGTAGCGGACAGGGAGCCTACGAGCAGTACTTC
TRBV19,TRBJ1-5,TRBD1,NA,CATTRGTDSNQPQHF,TGTGCCACCACCAGGGGGACAGATAGCAATCAGCCCCAGCATTTT
TRBV18,TRBJ2-6,NA,NA,CASSPTQGYSGANVLTF,TGTGCCAGCTCACCGACACAGGGCTACTCTGGGGCCAACGTCCTGACTTTC
TRBV7-9,TRBJ2-7,NA,NA,CASSLGQNNYEQYF,TGTGCCAGCAGCTTAGGACAGAACAACTACGAGCAGTACTTC
TRBV5-4,TRBJ1-1,NA,NA,CASSLGFRVEDTEAFF,TGTGCCAGCAGCTTGGGTTTCCGGGTAGAAGACACTGAAGCTTTCTTT
TRBV29-1,TRBJ2-1,NA,NA,CSGIENEQFF,TGCAGCGGTATCGAGAATGAGCAGTTCTTC
TRBV15,TRBJ1-2,TRBD1,NA,CATSRWDRANYGYTF,TGTGCCACCAGCCGGTGGGACAGGGCTAACTATGGCTACACCTTC
TRBV12-5,TRBJ2-5,NA,NA,CASGGDTDYVQYF,TGTGCTAGTGGCGGGGACACTGATTATGTCCAGTACTTC
TRBV7-2,TRBJ2-7,NA,NA,CASSSSFAYEQYF,TGTGCCAGCAGCTCTAGTTTTGCCTACGAGCAGTACTTC
TRBV29-1,TRBJ2-3,NA,NA,CSVEDGLRGSYF,TGCAGCGTTGAAGATGGCCTGAGGGGGTCGTATTTT
TRBV30,TRBJ2-5,NA,NA,CAWSAVRGETQYF,TGTGCCTGGAGTGCCGTCAGGGGAGAGACCCAGTACTTC
TRBV18,TRBJ2-5,NA,NA,CASSPAGAKETQYF,TGTGCCAGCTCACCCGCGGGGGCCAAAGAGACCCAGTACTTC
TRBV6-5,TRBJ2-7,TRBD1,few,CASSLDRGPGEQYF,TGTGCCAGCAGTTTAGACAGGGGACCGGGCGAGCAGTACTTC
TRBV13,TRBJ2-1,NA,once,CASSLAVPARVLSQEQFF,TGTGCCAGCAGCTTAGCAGTTCCGGCCAGGGTCTTGTCCCAGGAGCAGTTCTTC
TRBV4-3,TRBJ2-5,TRBD1,NA,CASSQDPGQGRTQYF,TGCGCCAGCAGCCAAGACCCCGGACAGGGGAGGACCCAGTACTTC
TRBV7-2,TRBJ2-1,NA,once,CASSSKRAPGNEQFF,TGTGCCAGCAGCTCGAAGCGGGCCCCAGGTAATGAGCAGTTCTTC
TRBV2,TRBJ1-4,NA,NA,CASSEEWLGSEKLFF,TGTGCCAGCAGTGAAGAGTGGCTGGGGAGCGAAAAACTGTTTTTT
TRBV5-4,TRBJ2-7,TRBD2,NA,CASSPGGLAGGGTYEQYF,TGTGCCAGCAGCCCCGGGGGACTAGCGGGGGGCGGAACCTACGAGCAGTACTTC
TRBV2,TRBJ1-6,TRBD1,once,CASRTGTGKNSPLHF,TGTGCCAGCAGGACCGGGACAGGGAAGAATTCACCCCTCCACTTT